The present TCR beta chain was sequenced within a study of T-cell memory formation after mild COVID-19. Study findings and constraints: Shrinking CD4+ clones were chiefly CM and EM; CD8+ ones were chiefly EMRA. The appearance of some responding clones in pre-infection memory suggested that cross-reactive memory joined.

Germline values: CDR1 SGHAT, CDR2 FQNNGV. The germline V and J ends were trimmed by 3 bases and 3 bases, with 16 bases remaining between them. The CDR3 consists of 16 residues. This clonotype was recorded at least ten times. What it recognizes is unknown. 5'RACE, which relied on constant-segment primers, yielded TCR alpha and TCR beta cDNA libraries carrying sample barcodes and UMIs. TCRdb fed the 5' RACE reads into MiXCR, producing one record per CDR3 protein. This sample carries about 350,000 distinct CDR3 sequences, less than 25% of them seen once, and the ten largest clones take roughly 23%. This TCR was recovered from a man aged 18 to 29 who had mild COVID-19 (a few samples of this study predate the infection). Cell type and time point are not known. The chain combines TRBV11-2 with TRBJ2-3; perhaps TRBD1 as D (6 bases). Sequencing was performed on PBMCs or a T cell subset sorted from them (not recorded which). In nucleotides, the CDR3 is TGTGCCAGCAGCTTTCAGGGGCATGGGTCAACAGATACGCAGTATTTT. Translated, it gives CASSFQGHGSTDTQYF.